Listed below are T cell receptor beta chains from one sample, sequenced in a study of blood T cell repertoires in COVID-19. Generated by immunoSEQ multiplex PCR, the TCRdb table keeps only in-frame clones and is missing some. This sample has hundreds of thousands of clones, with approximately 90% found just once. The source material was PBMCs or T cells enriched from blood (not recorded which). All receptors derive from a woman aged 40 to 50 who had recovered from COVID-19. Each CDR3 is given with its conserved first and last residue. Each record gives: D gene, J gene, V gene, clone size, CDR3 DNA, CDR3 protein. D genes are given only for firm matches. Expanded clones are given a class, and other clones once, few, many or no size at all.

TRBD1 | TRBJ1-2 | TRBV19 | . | TGTGCCAGTAGTGCCCGACAGGGTGACTATGGCTACACCTTC | CASSARQGDYGYTF
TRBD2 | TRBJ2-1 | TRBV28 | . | TGTGCCAGCAGCCTCGGACTAGCGGGAGCCTACAATGAGCAGTTCTTC | CASSLGLAGAYNEQFF
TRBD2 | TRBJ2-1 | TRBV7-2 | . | TGTGCCAGCAGCTTCTCTAGCGGGAGGAACAATGAGCAGTTCTTC | CASSFSSGRNNEQFF
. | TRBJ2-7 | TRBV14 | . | TGTGCCAGCAGCCAAGACCCGAGCTCCTACGAGCAGTACTTC | CASSQDPSSYEQYF
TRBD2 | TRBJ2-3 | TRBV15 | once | TGTGCCACCAGCAGACTGGGACTAGCGAAGTCAGATACGCAGTATTTT | CATSRLGLAKSDTQYF
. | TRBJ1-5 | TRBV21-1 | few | TGTGCCAGCAGCAAAGACGGGACTCTAAACAATCAGCCCCAGCATTTT | CASSKDGTLNNQPQHF
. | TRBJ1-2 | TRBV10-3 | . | TGTGCCATCAGTGAGACGATGACCTCCACAGTGAATGGCTACACCTTC | CAISETMTSTVNGYTF
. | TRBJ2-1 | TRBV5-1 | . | TGCGCCAGCAGCTTGCGGCAGGGTGTTAATGAGCAGTTCTTC | CASSLRQGVNEQFF
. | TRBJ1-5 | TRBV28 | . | TGTGCCAGCAGCACCGACAGCCGTGGGCCCCAGCATTTT | CASSTDSRGPQHF
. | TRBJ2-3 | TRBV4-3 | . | TGCGCCAGCAGCCCCGCAGAACATTCAGATACGCAGTATTTT | CASSPAEHSDTQYF
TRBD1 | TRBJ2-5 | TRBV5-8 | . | TGTGCCAGCAGTCTGTCAGGGCGGACAGGGGCAGAGACCCAGTACTTC | CASSLSGRTGAETQYF
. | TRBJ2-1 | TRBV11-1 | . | TGTGCCAGCAGCTCCCTTCGGGAGTACTGGAATGAGCAGTTCTTC | CASSSLREYWNEQFF
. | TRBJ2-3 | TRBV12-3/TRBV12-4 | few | TGTGCCAGCAGTTTAGGTTGGGGCGATACGCAGTATTTT | CASSLGWGDTQYF
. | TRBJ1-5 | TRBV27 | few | TGTGCCAGCAGTTTAGAGTACAGTTATAGCAATCAGCCCCAGCATTTT | CASSLEYSYSNQPQHF
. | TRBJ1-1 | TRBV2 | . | TGTGCCAGCAGCCCAGGGCCTGAAGCTTTCTTT | CASSPGPEAFF
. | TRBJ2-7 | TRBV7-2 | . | TGTGCCAGCAGCCAGGGACTGGCGCTCTACGAGCAGTACTTC | CASSQGLALYEQYF
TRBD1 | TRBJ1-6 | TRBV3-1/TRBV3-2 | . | TGTGCCAGCAGCCAAGCGGACAGGGCGTATAATTCACCCCTCCACTTT | CASSQADRAYNSPLHF
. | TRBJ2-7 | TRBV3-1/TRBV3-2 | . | TGTGCCAGCAGCCTCTCGGTAGGTAGCGGAAATTACGAGCAGTACTTC | CASSLSVGSGNYEQYF
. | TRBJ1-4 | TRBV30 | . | TGTGCCTTCCGGGAGCGGGGAAATGAAAAACTGTTTTTT | CAFRERGNEKLFF
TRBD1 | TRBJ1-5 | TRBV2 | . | TGTGCCAGCAGGGGACAGGGGAGTTCTCAGCCCCAGCATTTT | CASRGQGSSQPQHF
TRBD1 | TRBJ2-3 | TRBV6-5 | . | TGTGCCAGCAGCCACAGGGGTGTGGGCACAGATACGCAGTATTTT | CASSHRGVGTDTQYF
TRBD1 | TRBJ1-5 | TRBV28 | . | TGTGCCAGCACACAGGGGCCCTCAAATCAGCCCCAGCATTTT | CASTQGPSNQPQHF
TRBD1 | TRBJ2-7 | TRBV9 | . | TGTGCCAGCAGCCCAAGACAGGGCCCAAACGAGCAGTACTTC | CASSPRQGPNEQYF
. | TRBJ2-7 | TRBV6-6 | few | TGTGCCAGCAGTGAGGGTGGTTACGAGCAGTACTTC | CASSEGGYEQYF
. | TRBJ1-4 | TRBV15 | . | TGTGCCACCAGCCAGCGGCTCGAAAATGAAAAACTGTTTTTT | CATSQRLENEKLFF
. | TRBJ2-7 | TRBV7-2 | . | TGTGCCAGCAGCTTTCAAAGGGGCTACGAGCAGTACTTC | CASSFQRGYEQYF
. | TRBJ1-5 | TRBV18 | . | TGTGCCAGCTCACCAATACACCAAGGCAATCAGCCCCAGCATTTT | CASSPIHQGNQPQHF
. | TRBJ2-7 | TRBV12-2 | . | TGTGCAAGTCGCACAGGGATTGAGGGCTCATGTTACTACGAGCAGTACTTC | CASRTGIEGSCYYEQYF
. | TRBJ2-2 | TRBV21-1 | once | TGTGCCAGCAGCAAAGAACAGTTGGGACTTGCAAACACCGGGGAGCTGTTTTTT | CASSKEQLGLANTGELFF